A single sample is the source of the 15 T cell receptor beta chains below, sequenced in a study of identifying expanded T cells in peripheral blood. Produced via immunoSEQ multiplex PCR; TCRdb's table is partial and in-frame only. The data contain 100,000 or so clones, over 75% of them seen just once; the ten biggest clones take up about 6%. The specimen sequenced was blood. These receptors were collected from a person between 18 and 75 years old in good health.

This clone appeared a single time. The CDR3 spells CASSLVPGTYGYTF. CDR3 nucleotide sequence: TGTGCCAGCAGCTTAGTCCCAGGTACCTATGGCTACACCTTC. The chain employs TRBV7-9 and TRBJ1-2; D is unclear. The V and J ends lost 1 base and 4 bases respectively, with 10 bases between them. Looked up from germline, CDR1 is SEHNR and CDR2 is FQNEAQ (reference sequence). The CDR3 is 14 amino acids.

This clone was counted once. The same CDR3 arises from other DNA sequences in this sample as well. The chain recombines TRBV18 with TRBJ1-1; D not certain. CDR3 size: 13 residues. Trimming cost V 5 bases and J 1 base, with 8 bases left between them. CDR1 and CDR2 (germline): KGHSH, LQKENI. The DNA for the CDR3 is TGTGCCAGCTCATCCACAGAGAACACTGAAGCTTTCTTT. It translates to CASSSTENTEAFF.

V usage is TRBV25-1 and J usage is TRBJ2-7; D perhaps matches TRBD2 (6 bases). The CDR3 is 13 amino acids. Trimming removed 7 bases from V and 2 bases from J, with 12 bases in between. Germline V gene data show CDR1 as MGHDK and CDR2 as SYGVNS. The CDR3 loop reads CASTRTTAYEQYF. The CDR3 DNA is TGTGCCAGCACGAGGACTACCGCCTACGAGCAGTACTTC.

The rearrangement links TRBV5-1 to TRBJ2-7, with 7 bases identical to TRBD2. V shed 3 bases and J 0 bases; nucleotides not matched to a gene: 0. This CDR3 is 13 amino acids long. Germline CDR1 SGHRS, CDR2 YFSETQ. Written as DNA, the CDR3 is TGCGCCAGCAGCTCGGGGGGCTCCTACGAGCAGTACTTC. It yields the protein CASSSGGSYEQYF. The full variable domain, with the rest looked up from reference TRBV5-1 and TRBJ2-7, is KAGVTQTPRYLIKTRGQQVTLSCSPISGHRSVSWYQQTPGQGLQFLFEYFSETQRNKGNFPGRFSGRQFSNSRSEMNVSTLELGDSALYLCASSSGGSYEQYFGPGTRLTVT.

The chain joins TRBV30 to TRBJ2-2; 13 positions agree with TRBD2. Germline lookup yields CDR1 GTSNPN and CDR2 SVGIG (reference sequence). CDR3 length equals 16 residues. V shed 7 bases, J shed 4 bases, and the junction held 9 bases outside the gene matches. The chain's CDR3 is CASEGLAGLFTGELFF. CDR3 in DNA: TGTGCCTCTGAGGGACTAGCGGGGCTTTTCACCGGGGAGCTGTTTTTT. The whole variable domain, filled in from reference TRBV30 and TRBJ2-2, reads SQTIHQWPATLVQPVGSPLSLECTVEGTSNPNLYWYRQAAGRGLQLLFYSVGIGQISSEVPQNLSASRPQDRQFILSSKKLLLSDSGFYLCASEGLAGLFTGELFFGEGSRLTVL.

The chain is built from TRBV5-1 and TRBJ1-1, with unresolved D. The CDR3 is 15 amino acids. Germline loops: CDR1 SGHRS, CDR2 YFSETQ. V lost 5 bases and J lost 1, with 15 bases in between. The CDR3 sequence is CASRFNAGPNTEAFF. CDR3 in DNA: TGCGCCAGCAGGTTCAATGCCGGGCCGAACACTGAAGCTTTCTTT. Looking up the rest from reference TRBV5-1 and TRBJ1-1 gives the full variable domain: KAGVTQTPRYLIKTRGQQVTLSCSPISGHRSVSWYQQTPGQGLQFLFEYFSETQRNKGNFPGRFSGRQFSNSRSEMNVSTLELGDSALYLCASRFNAGPNTEAFFGQGTRLTVV.

In DNA form, the CDR3 reads TGCAGCGTTGTAGGGGGCTATGGCTACACCTTC. It translates to CSVVGGYGYTF. V is TRBV29-1 and J is TRBJ1-2; perhaps TRBD1 as D (6 bases). V was pared by 4 bases and J by 4 bases, with 7 bases between. The CDR3 consists of 11 residues. CDR1 SQVTM and CDR2 ANQGSEA come from the germline V gene.

The V and J genes are TRBV6-1 and TRBJ1-5; no firm D call. This CDR3 has 15 amino acids. V gave up 2 bases and J gave up 0 bases, with 8 bases separating them. Looked up from germline, CDR1 is MNHNS and CDR2 is SASEGT. Written as DNA, the CDR3 is TGTGCCAGCAGTGAACTGGTCGATAGCAATCAGCCCCAGCATTTT. Translating gives CASSELVDSNQPQHF.

The chain uses TRBV18 and TRBJ2-1, with a possible D match to TRBD1 (5 bases). Deletions cut 6 bases from V and 5 bases from J, with 14 bases between. Germline loops: CDR1 KGHSH, CDR2 LQKENI. The CDR3 consists of 14 residues. The CDR3 DNA follows: TGTGCCAGCTCGTCCAGGGCCGGAAACAATGAGCAGTTCTTC. Translation: CASSSRAGNNEQFF.

The chain employs TRBV5-1 and TRBJ2-2, with D unresolved. The germline V gene encodes CDR1 SGHRS and CDR2 YFSETQ. The CDR3 loop spans 14 amino acids. The V end lost 2 bases, the J end lost 3 bases, and 8 bases lay between the germline ends. Written as DNA, the CDR3 is TGCGCCAGCAGCTTTTTGCCGGACACCGGGGAGCTGTTTTTT. The encoded protein is CASSFLPDTGELFF. The whole variable domain, filled in from reference TRBV5-1 and TRBJ2-2, reads KAGVTQTPRYLIKTRGQQVTLSCSPISGHRSVSWYQQTPGQGLQFLFEYFSETQRNKGNFPGRFSGRQFSNSRSEMNVSTLELGDSALYLCASSFLPDTGELFFGEGSRLTVL.

The V and J genes are TRBV12-5 and TRBJ2-3, with TRBD2 matching 14 bases. Trimming cost V 3 bases and J 2 bases; bases outside gene matches: 7. CDR1 is LGHNT, CDR2 FRNRAP, per germline. CDR3 length: 18 amino acids. CDR3 sequence reads: CASGLRGLAGVTTDTQYF. In DNA form, the CDR3 reads TGTGCTAGTGGTTTAAGGGGACTAGCGGGGGTGACCACAGATACGCAGTATTTT.

The J gene is TRBJ2-1, the V gene TRBV5-5; D is ambiguous. From germline, CDR1 is SGHKS and CDR2 YYEKEE (reference sequence). This CDR3 comprises 12 residues. With 0 bases removed from V and 2 bases from J, the gap between germline ends came to 0 bases. The CDR3 DNA is TGTGCCAGCAGCTTGGCCTACAATGAGCAGTTCTTC. Translated: CASSLAYNEQFF.

The chain carries TRBV5-1 and TRBJ1-5, with D possibly being TRBD1 (6 bases). V was shortened by 4 bases and J by 6 bases, with 14 bases between the two germline ends. The CDR3 has 14 residues. Germline loops: CDR1 SGHRS, CDR2 YFSETQ. The DNA of the CDR3 is TGCGCCAGCAGCCCGGAGGGGGGGGGTCAGCCCCAGCATTTT. Translating gives CASSPEGGGQPQHF.

The chain carries TRBV12-5 and TRBJ2-1, with a weak D call TRBD2 (6 bases). The CDR3 loop spans 16 amino acids. Germline loops: CDR1 LGHNT, CDR2 FRNRAP. The V end was cut by 1 base, the J end by 9 bases, with 19 bases between. The CDR3 here is CASGLARTGTPIEQFF. The CDR3 DNA reads TGTGCTAGTGGTTTGGCCCGAACCGGGACTCCGATTGAGCAGTTCTTC.

The CDR3 DNA reads TGTGCCAGCAGCTTTTTTTTGTACAGAGACAATGAGCAGTTCTTC. Its protein product is CASSFFLYRDNEQFF. The V call is TRBV5-6, the J call TRBJ2-1; D remains unclear. The CDR3 covers 15 residues. V lost 2 bases, J lost 5 bases, and 14 bases lay in between. CDR1 and CDR2 (germline): SGHDT, YYEEEE.